The 17 T cell receptor beta chains given below trace back to one sample, sequenced in a study of metastatic and nonmetastatic thyroid tumors. Every patient underwent thyroid surgery untreated. TCRdb re-called clones from the PCR reads using MiXCR. The table shows some 30,000 clones, with 10% to 12% occurring only once. Input material: blood. Source of these receptors: a female donor with papillary thyroid cancer or a benign thyroid nodule (not recorded which). Some clones in this sample may be carry-over from other donors' samples.

This clone was counted many times. V is TRBV7-9 and J is TRBJ2-2; 12 bases are shared with TRBD2. Germline V CDR1 and CDR2: SEHNR, FQNEAQ (reference sequence). CDR3 length: 17 residues. V gave up 1 base and J gave up 2 bases; unmatched junction bases: 2. The CDR3 spells CASSLGLAGANTGELFF. The CDR3 bases are TGTGCCAGCAGCTTAGGACTAGCGGGAGCCAACACCGGGGAGCTGTTTTTT. Based on the CDR3 plus reference TRBV7-9 and TRBJ2-2, the full variable domain is DTGVSQNPRHKITKRGQNVTFRCDPISEHNRLYWYRQTLGQGPEFLTYFQNEAQLEKSRLLSDRFSAERPKGSFSTLEIQRTEQGDSAMYLCASSLGLAGANTGELFFGEGSRLTVL.

This clone came up many times. The chain joins TRBV20-1 to TRBJ2-5; D possibly matches TRBD1 or TRBD2 (6 bases each). Germline CDR1 is DFQATT and CDR2 is SNEGSKA (reference sequence). V lost 5 bases and J lost 5, with 12 bases in between. The CDR3 spans 12 residues. As DNA, the CDR3 is TGCAGTGCTTGGGGGGCGGGGGAGACCCAGTACTTC. Its protein product is CSAWGAGETQYF.

This clone has just a few counts. V usage is TRBV20-1 and J usage is TRBJ1-1; D possibly corresponds to TRBD1 (6 bases). The CDR3 runs to 14 residues. CDR1 and CDR2 (germline): DFQATT, SNEGSKA (reference sequence). V shed 1 base and J shed 6 bases, with 15 bases lying between them. CDR3 amino acids: CSARVGQGSAEAFF. The CDR3 DNA follows: TGCAGTGCTAGAGTTGGGCAGGGGAGCGCTGAAGCTTTCTTT.

V gene TRBV20-1 combines with J gene TRBJ2-1, with 9 bases aligning to TRBD2. The germline V gene encodes CDR1 DFQATT and CDR2 SNEGSKA (reference sequence). The CDR3 runs 16 residues. The V segment lost 0 bases and the J segment 7 bases; nucleotides outside the gene matches: 10. In DNA, the CDR3 is TGCAGTGCTAGAGACCCATTTAGCGGGAGTGGAAATGAGCAGTTCTTC. It specifies CSARDPFSGSGNEQFF.

By proportion, this clone is medium-sized. The rearrangement joins TRBV4-3 to TRBJ2-7; D might be TRBD2 (5 bases). Trimming pared 0 bases from V and 3 bases from J, leaving 12 bases between. In germline, CDR1 is LGHNA, CDR2 YSLEER. The CDR3 consists of 15 residues. The CDR3 is CASSQEHGEGYEQYF. CDR3 coding DNA: TGCGCCAGCAGCCAAGAACACGGTGAGGGCTACGAGCAGTACTTC.

This clone was detected ten times or more. CDR3 bases: TGCGCCAGCAGTATGTTCACAGGGTCTGAAGGAGCTTTCTTT. This sequence encodes CASSMFTGSEGAFF. V is TRBV4-3 and J is TRBJ1-1; D possibly corresponds to TRBD1 (6 bases). V was trimmed by 6 bases and J by 10 bases, leaving 21 bases between them. The CDR3 contains 14 residues. Germline lookup yields CDR1 LGHNA and CDR2 YSLEER.

V usage is TRBV20-1 and J usage is TRBJ1-2, with D unresolved. Trimming pared 5 bases from V and 5 bases from J, leaving 18 bases between. This CDR3 is built from 14 residues. In germline, CDR1 is DFQATT, CDR2 SNEGSKA (reference sequence). DNA for the CDR3: TGCAGTGCTCCTGCCCCCGAAGGGTTATATGGCTACACCTTC. The encoded protein is CSAPAPEGLYGYTF.

The sample holds many counts of this clone. The CDR3 DNA follows: TGCAGTGCCTCAGGAGACAGGGGCACAGATACGCAGTATTTT. This gives the protein CSASGDRGTDTQYF. The chain combines TRBV20-1 with TRBJ2-3; 7 bases fit TRBD1. Trimming removed 6 bases from V and 1 base from J; junction bases left unmatched: 7. Germline V gives CDR1 DFQATT, CDR2 SNEGSKA (reference sequence). The CDR3 consists of 14 residues.

This clone showed up just a few times. A much larger clone differs by one base, so this may be a read error. This chain connects TRBV10-3 to TRBJ2-1; D gene ambiguous. This CDR3 comprises 13 residues. From germline, CDR1 is ENHRY and CDR2 SYGVKD. CDR3 bases: TGTGCCATCAGTGAGTTTGAGGCTTATGAGCAGCTCTTC. Encoded protein: CAISEFEAYEQLF.

This clone has ten or more counts. The genes are TRBV6-5 and TRBJ2-1; 9 nucleotides align to TRBD2. Unmatched junction bases numbered 9, after V lost 2 bases and J lost 4 bases. The CDR3 runs to 17 residues. The germline V gene encodes CDR1 MNHEY and CDR2 SVGAGI. Here the CDR3 DNA reads TGTGCCAGCAGTTACAGGGCGGGAGGGCCGGGGTACAATGAGCAGTTCTTC. This encodes CASSYRAGGPGYNEQFF.

Ten or more counts support this clone. The V gene is TRBV16, the J gene TRBJ2-7; the D call may be TRBD1 or TRBD2 (5 bases each). The CDR3 has 12 amino acids. CDR1 is KGHSY and CDR2 is FQNENV in the germline V gene. The ends were cut back, 4 bases at V and 7 bases at J, with 11 bases in the middle. Here the CDR3 DNA reads TGTGCCAGCAGCCCCCTAGAGGGGGAGCAGTACTTC. It encodes CASSPLEGEQYF.

In its sample, this clone was seen many times. The rearrangement joins TRBV15 to TRBJ2-7; D is unclear. V dropped 1 base and J dropped 1 base, with 14 bases sitting between them. The germline V gene has CDR1 LNHNV and CDR2 YYDKDF (reference sequence). CDR3 length equals 16 residues. This CDR3 is CATSRGDRAASYEQYF. CDR3 coding DNA: TGTGCCACCAGCAGAGGCGATCGGGCAGCTTCCTACGAGCAGTACTTC.

This clone was seen many times. CDR3 nucleotide sequence: TGTGCTAGTGGTTTGGTAGACCGGGGCTACGAGCAGTACTTC. Translation gives CASGLVDRGYEQYF. The V and J genes are TRBV12-5 and TRBJ2-7; possibly TRBD2 for D (5 bases). Germline V lookup: CDR1 LGHNT, CDR2 FRNRAP. V lost 0 bases and J lost 3, with 9 bases in between. CDR3 length: 14 amino acids.

V and J are TRBV6-8 and TRBJ2-7; D might be TRBD1 or TRBD2, each matching 5 bases. The V gene's germline CDR1 is MNHGY and CDR2 SAAAGT. The CDR3 extends over 17 amino acids. V gave up 6 bases and J gave up 6 bases, with 27 bases separating them. The CDR3 region has the DNA TGTGCCAGCAGACCCCCAGGGAGTCATAAAGGGAAGGGCGAGCAGTACTTC. Translation gives CASRPPGSHKGKGEQYF.

This clone was seen repeatedly, ten times or more. A much larger clone is a single base away; this may be a read error. The V and J genes are TRBV20-1 and TRBJ1-3, with D unresolved. This CDR3 spans 14 amino acids. From germline, CDR1 is DFQATT and CDR2 SNEGSKA (reference sequence). V was clipped by 3 bases and J by 0 bases, with 9 bases between them. CDR3 loop: CSASPGSSGNTIYF. In nucleotides, the CDR3 is TGCAGTGCTAGCCCGGGCAGCTCTGGAAACACCATATATTTT.

Ten or more counts support this clone. The CDR3 here is CASSLDGGLWTDTQYF. The CDR3 coding sequence is TGTGCCAGCAGCTTGGACGGGGGGTTATGGACAGATACGCAGTATTTT. This rearrangement joins TRBV5-4 to TRBJ2-3, with TRBD2 identical over 7 bases. Germline loops: CDR1 SGHNT, CDR2 YYREEE (reference sequence). The CDR3 consists of 16 residues. V was clipped by 0 bases and J by 3 bases; unmatched bases: 7.

The sample holds many counts of this clone. V and J are TRBV2 and TRBJ2-5; 14 bases are shared with TRBD2. The CDR3 runs 16 residues. V lost 1 base to trimming and J lost 5 bases; unmatched junction nucleotides: 3. Looked up from germline, CDR1 is SNHLY and CDR2 is FYNNEI. CDR3 sequence reads: CASSEVGLAGAETQYF. The CDR3 DNA reads as TGTGCCAGCAGTGAAGTGGGACTAGCGGGAGCGGAGACCCAGTACTTC.